The 8 T cell receptor beta chains listed next were all sequenced from one sample in a study of persistence of HIV-infected CD4 T cells. Antigens for these TCRs are unknown. Nonspecific anti-CD3/anti-CD28 bead stimulation represents the broad CD4+ T cell repertoire. Responding CD4+ T cells were sorted by upregulation of both CD40 ligand and CD69. Sequencing used immunoSEQ version 4 in survey mode. TCRdb's copy holds only in-frame clones and misses some; the assay was immunoSEQ multiplex PCR. The table lists 35,000 to 40,000 clones, 80% to 90% of them singletons. The sample consisted of CD4+ T cells sorted from PBMCs after roughly 19-hour stimulation, taken from a patient who received antiretroviral therapy. The receptor source for this set is an adult man with HIV who was CMV-seropositive.

The V call is TRBV5-1, the J call TRBJ2-2, with D maybe TRBD2 (6 bases). The V gene's germline CDR1 is SGHRS and CDR2 YFSETQ. The length of the CDR3 is 14 residues. The V end was cut by 5 bases, the J end by 2 bases, with 10 bases between. The CDR3 sequence is CASRSGTNTGELFF. DNA of the CDR3: TGCGCCAGCAGATCCGGGACTAACACCGGGGAGCTGTTTTTT.

The chain recombines TRBV5-1 with TRBJ2-3; tentatively, D is TRBD2 (6 bases). This CDR3 is 14 amino acids long. V lost 4 bases and J 0 bases, leaving 9 bases between the germline ends. Germline lookup yields CDR1 SGHRS and CDR2 YFSETQ. The CDR3 DNA reads as TGCGCCAGCAGCCCCGGGGGTAGCACAGATACGCAGTATTTT. Amino acid sequence: CASSPGGSTDTQYF. Based on the CDR3 plus reference TRBV5-1 and TRBJ2-3, the full variable domain is KAGVTQTPRYLIKTRGQQVTLSCSPISGHRSVSWYQQTPGQGLQFLFEYFSETQRNKGNFPGRFSGRQFSNSRSEMNVSTLELGDSALYLCASSPGGSTDTQYFGPGTRLTVL.

The chain couples TRBV14 to TRBJ1-4, with 7 bases lining up with TRBD1. This CDR3 has 15 amino acids. CDR1 and CDR2 from the germline V gene are SGHDN and FVKESK. The V and J ends lost 4 bases and 8 bases, in that order; junction bases with no gene match: 10. Written as DNA, the CDR3 is TGTGCCAGCAGCCTCTACAGGGAAGGGGGCGAAAAACTGTTTTTT. Its translation: CASSLYREGGEKLFF.

The chain has TRBV28 and TRBJ1-5, with D unresolved. The CDR3 is 13 residues long. V shed 10 bases and J shed 2 bases, with 12 bases lying between them. The germline V gene has CDR1 MDHEN and CDR2 SYDVKM. Here the CDR3 DNA reads TGTGCCACCTCTATAGAGGGCAATCAGCCCCAGCATTTT. It codes for CATSIEGNQPQHF. Combining the CDR3 with reference TRBV28 and TRBJ1-5 gives the whole variable domain DVKVTQSSRYLVKRTGEKVFLECVQDMDHENMFWYRQDPGLGLRLIYFSYDVKMKEKGDIPEGYSVSREKKERFSLILESASTNQTSMYLCATSIEGNQPQHFGDGTRLSIL.

This clone showed up just once. Germline and junction disagree at one end, which may indicate a read error. V gene TRBV5-8 combines with J gene TRBJ1-4; D is ambiguous. This CDR3 has 11 residues. The germline V gene encodes CDR1 SGHTS and CDR2 YDEGEE. The CDR3 protein is CASTLTEKLFF. As DNA, the CDR3 is TGTGCCAGCACCTTGACGGAAAAACTGTTTTTT.

This chain joins TRBV10-3 and TRBJ1-6, with D possibly TRBD1 on 5 matching bases. The CDR3 has 18 residues. In germline, CDR1 is ENHRY, CDR2 SYGVKD. V was pared by 8 bases and J by 9 bases, with 29 bases between. DNA for the CDR3: TGTGCCATCGGAACCTGGGATGCGGGGCACGGGGAAGCTTCACCCCTCCACTTT. Its protein is CAIGTWDAGHGEASPLHF.

In the case of this clone: One end of the junction does not line up with germline, which may come from a read error. The sample has other DNA sequences that encode this CDR3 too. The rearrangement links TRBV2 to TRBJ1-1; D gene uncertain. Per the germline V gene, CDR1 is SNHLY and CDR2 is FYNNEI. The length of the CDR3 is 12 residues. The CDR3 region is CARGTENTEAFF. CDR3 DNA: TGTGCCAGGGGAACAGAGAACACTGAAGCCTTCTTT. Full variable domain (remainder filled in from reference TRBV2 and TRBJ1-1): EPEVTQTPSHQVTQMGQEVILRCVPISNHLYFYWYRQILGQKVEFLVSFYNNEISEKSEIFDDQFSVERPDGSNFTLKIRSTKLEDSAMYFCARGTENTEAFFGQGTRLTVV.

V is TRBV5-4 and J is TRBJ1-2, with 9 bases matching TRBD1. V lost 3 bases to trimming and J lost 6 bases; unmatched junction nucleotides: 12. There are 16 residues in the CDR3. Germline CDR1 and CDR2: SGHNT and YYREEE (reference sequence). CDR3 in DNA: TGTGCCAGCAGCTCCCGGGACAGGGTGGGGAAAAATGGCTACACCTTC. Amino acid sequence: CASSSRDRVGKNGYTF.